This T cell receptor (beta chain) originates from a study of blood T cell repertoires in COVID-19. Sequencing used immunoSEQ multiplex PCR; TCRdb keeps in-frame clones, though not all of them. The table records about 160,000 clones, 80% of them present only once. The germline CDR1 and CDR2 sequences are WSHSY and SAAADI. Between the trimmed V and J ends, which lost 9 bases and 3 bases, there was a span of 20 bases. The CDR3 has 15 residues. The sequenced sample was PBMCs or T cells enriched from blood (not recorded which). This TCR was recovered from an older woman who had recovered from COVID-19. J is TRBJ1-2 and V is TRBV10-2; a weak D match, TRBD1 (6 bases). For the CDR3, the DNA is TGCGCCAGAAACATTGACACCTGGGGGCACTATGGCTACACCTTC. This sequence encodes CARNIDTWGHYGYTF.